The sequence of this TCR beta chain was determined in a study of cytomegalovirus exposure and HLA in healthy donors. The study ran its PCR with 60 Vbeta and 13 Jbeta primers. TCRdb's copy holds only in-frame clones and misses some; the assay was immunoSEQ multiplex PCR. The table shows about 230,000 clones, with roughly 79% occurring only once. Trimming pared 0 bases from V and 1 base from J, leaving 7 bases between. There are 14 residues in the CDR3. Germline CDR1 reads SGHRS; CDR2 reads YFSETQ. The sequence was obtained from a woman aged 40 to 55 in good health and CMV-seronegative. Sample: PBMCs. The gene calls are TRBV5-1 and TRBJ2-5, with a tentative D call TRBD2 (6 bases). The CDR3 reads CASSLGGTQETQYF. The CDR3, as DNA: TGCGCCAGCAGCTTGGGCGGGACCCAAGAGACCCAGTACTTC.